Below, 26 T cell receptor beta chains from the same sample are listed, as sequenced in a study of graft-versus-host responses after intestinal transplantation. Some clones are missing from TCRdb's copy, which holds only in-frame ones; the method was immunoSEQ multiplex PCR. The data show some 76,000 clones, roughly 91% seen once. No antigen is known for these receptors. The starting material was unstimulated CD8+ T cells sorted from spleen or lymph node cells, obtained before transplant. The receptors here all came from a human donor who was the organ donor for an intestinal transplant.

This chain joins TRBV14 and TRBJ2-6, with no clear D. Germline lookup yields CDR1 SGHDN and CDR2 FVKESK. V lost 7 bases, J lost 0 bases, and 4 bases lay in between. This CDR3 is built from 13 residues. CDR3 DNA sequence: TGTGCCAGCATGGTCTCTGGGGCCAACGTCCTGACTTTC. Translated, it gives CASMVSGANVLTF.

A remark on this clone: A much larger clone differs from this one at a single base, so this may be a read error. The chain couples TRBV6-5 to TRBJ2-3, with 15 bases matching TRBD2. The V gene's germline CDR1 is MNHEY and CDR2 SVGAGI. Trimming cost V 5 bases and J 4 bases; bases outside gene matches: 1. The CDR3 extends over 15 amino acids. The CDR3 nucleotides are TGTGCCAGCAGTGGACTAGCGGGGGGGCCAGATACGCAGTATTTT. Protein product: CASSGLAGGPDTQYF.

The chain joins TRBV6-5 to TRBJ2-4, with D perhaps being TRBD1 or TRBD2 (5 bases each). V was cut by 6 bases and J by 9 bases, with 21 bases left in between. CDR3 length: 15 residues. The germline V gene encodes CDR1 MNHEY and CDR2 SVGAGI. As DNA, the CDR3 is TGTGCCAGCAGCCTTGACGGGACCCAGGTTTCCATTCAGTACTTC. Its protein is CASSLDGTQVSIQYF.

This clone was counted a single time. CDR3 region: CASSLLNTGELFF. As DNA, the CDR3 is TGTGCCAGCTCACTTCTGAACACCGGGGAGCTGTTTTTT. V gene TRBV18 combines with J gene TRBJ2-2; D remains unclear. This CDR3 is 13 amino acids long. Germline V CDR1 and CDR2: KGHSH, LQKENI. V lost 4 bases and J 1 base, leaving 4 bases between the germline ends.

The sample holds a few counts of this clone. This chain links TRBV27 with TRBJ1-6, with D unclear. V gave up 6 bases and J gave up 9 bases, with 9 bases separating them. The CDR3 runs 12 residues. CDR1 MNHEY and CDR2 SMNVEV come from the germline V gene (reference sequence). CDR3 sequence: CASSFPGSPLHF. The DNA for the CDR3 is TGTGCCAGCAGCTTCCCGGGTTCACCCCTCCACTTT.

CDR3 nucleotide sequence: TGTGCCAGCAGCGGACCATACATATCATCCTACAATGAGCAGTTCTTC. This gives the protein CASSGPYISSYNEQFF. V gene TRBV5-4 combines with J gene TRBJ2-1; D is unresolved. V was shortened by 4 bases and J by 1 base, with 15 bases between the two germline ends. This CDR3 contains 16 residues. Germline values: CDR1 SGHNT, CDR2 YYREEE (reference sequence).

This clone was seen more than once but under ten times. The V and J genes are TRBV4-1 and TRBJ2-5, with TRBD1 as a possible D gene (6 bases). The germline V gene encodes CDR1 MGHRA and CDR2 YSYEKL. Deletions cut 1 base from V and 3 bases from J, with 18 bases between. The CDR3 spans 17 residues. The CDR3 region is CASSQGPTRGREETQYF. The DNA for the CDR3 is TGCGCCAGCAGCCAAGGGCCCACTAGGGGGAGAGAAGAGACCCAGTACTTC.

The chain employs TRBV27 and TRBJ2-7; D gene ambiguous. Per germline, CDR1 MNHEY and CDR2 SMNVEV (reference sequence). V lost 5 bases to trimming and J lost 1 base, with 6 bases between them. There are 12 residues in the CDR3. CDR3 region: CASSPGSYEQYF. The CDR3 DNA reads as TGTGCCAGCAGTCCCGGGTCCTACGAGCAGTACTTC.

The genes are TRBV2 and TRBJ2-7; no reliable D call. V was shortened by 5 bases and J by 1 base, with 6 bases between the two germline ends. CDR3 length equals 12 residues. Germline values: CDR1 SNHLY, CDR2 FYNNEI. The CDR3 DNA follows: TGTGCCAGCAGTACCTGGTCCTACGAGCAGTACTTC. Its translation is CASSTWSYEQYF.

The V call is TRBV27, the J call TRBJ1-6; D is uncertain. This CDR3 is built from 15 residues. The germline CDR1 and CDR2 sequences are MNHEY and SMNVEV (reference sequence). V gave up 5 bases and J gave up 3 bases, with 11 bases separating them. Here the CDR3 DNA reads TGTGCCAGCAGTCTCCTTGCCAACTATAATTCACCCCTCCACTTT. It yields the protein CASSLLANYNSPLHF.

The chain joins TRBV19 to TRBJ2-2, with TRBD1 matching over 9 bases. The germline CDR1 and CDR2 sequences are LNHDA and SQIVND (reference sequence). With V trimmed by 0 bases and J by 0 bases, 8 bases remained unmatched. The CDR3 loop spans 19 amino acids. In nucleotides, the CDR3 is TGTGCCAGTAGTATAGATCATAGGACAGGGGTTGCGAACACCGGGGAGCTGTTTTTT. It yields the protein CASSIDHRTGVANTGELFF.

The chain is built from TRBV5-1 and TRBJ2-1; no reliable D call. This CDR3 is built from 14 residues. Germline loops: CDR1 SGHRS, CDR2 YFSETQ. The V and J ends lost 5 bases and 10 bases respectively, with 19 bases between them. The CDR3 sequence is CASRLVTPQVEQFF. DNA of the CDR3: TGCGCCAGCAGGCTCGTGACACCTCAGGTGGAGCAGTTCTTC.

The rearrangement joins TRBV10-2 to TRBJ1-1; the D is unclear. V was shortened by 3 bases and J by 0 bases, with 8 bases between the two germline ends. The CDR3 contains 14 residues. The germline V gene encodes CDR1 WSHSY and CDR2 SAAADI. Here the CDR3 reads CASSETVMNTEAFF. The CDR3 region has the DNA TGCGCCAGCAGTGAAACAGTTATGAACACTGAAGCTTTCTTT.

The J gene is TRBJ2-4, the V gene TRBV6-1; D assignment may be TRBD1 or TRBD2 (5 bases each). V lost 8 bases to trimming and J lost 8 bases, with 19 bases between them. CDR1 and CDR2 (germline): MNHNS, SASEGT. CDR3 size: 14 residues. CDR3 in amino acids: CASVFWGPSDIQYF. CDR3 coding DNA: TGTGCCAGCGTGTTCTGGGGACCCTCAGACATTCAGTACTTC.

This rearrangement joins TRBV13 to TRBJ2-7, with D maybe TRBD1 (6 bases). V was clipped by 2 bases and J by 0 bases, with 11 bases between them. There are 15 residues in the CDR3. Germline values: CDR1 PRHDT, CDR2 FYEKMQ (reference sequence). CDR3 loop: CASSLKQGSSYEQYF. CDR3 coding DNA: TGTGCCAGCAGCTTAAAACAGGGAAGCTCCTACGAGCAGTACTTC.

Only a few counts were recorded for this clone. The gene calls are TRBV5-7 and TRBJ1-6; D is undetermined. Being an ORF, TRBV5-7 has a function that is uncertain. V was shortened by 0 bases and J by 7 bases, with 17 bases between the two germline ends. The CDR3 sequence is 17 residues long. The CDR3 reads CASSLDSFARANSPLHF. Written as DNA, the CDR3 is TGTGCCAGCAGCTTGGACTCGTTCGCCAGAGCGAATTCACCCCTCCACTTT.

The rearrangement joins TRBV13 to TRBJ2-5, with D perhaps being TRBD1 or TRBD2 (6 bases each). This CDR3 contains 14 residues. The V end lost 8 bases, the J end lost 4 bases, and 17 bases lay between the germline ends. Germline-derived CDR1 and CDR2 are PRHDT and FYEKMQ (reference sequence). This CDR3 is CASHERGARETQYF. In DNA form, the CDR3 reads TGTGCCAGCCACGAGAGGGGGGCGCGAGAGACCCAGTACTTC.

This clone was found a few times. The CDR3 bases are TGTGCCAGCACCCCGACAGGGGGCTATGGCTACACCTTC. Its translation: CASTPTGGYGYTF. This chain connects TRBV6-1 to TRBJ1-2, with 9 bases matching TRBD1. V trimming: 7 bases; J trimming: 4 bases; junction bases outside the gene matches: 4. The germline V gene has CDR1 MNHNS and CDR2 SASEGT. The CDR3 consists of 13 residues.

The gene calls are TRBV2 and TRBJ1-1, with D perhaps TRBD1 (5 bases). This CDR3 spans 13 amino acids. Germline loops: CDR1 SNHLY, CDR2 FYNNEI. Trimming pared 0 bases from V and 10 bases from J, leaving 12 bases between. The CDR3 reads CASSEAGVRGAFF. DNA of the CDR3: TGTGCCAGCAGTGAAGCGGGAGTGAGGGGAGCTTTCTTT.

The chain recombines TRBV27 with TRBJ1-5; no definite D call. The length of the CDR3 is 12 residues. V lost 5 bases to trimming and J lost 3 bases, with 5 bases between them. Germline assignment: CDR1 MNHEY and CDR2 SMNVEV (reference sequence). This chain's CDR3 is CASSDPNQPQHF. CDR3 DNA sequence: TGTGCCAGCAGTGACCCCAATCAGCCCCAGCATTTT.

This rearrangement joins TRBV4-1 to TRBJ1-1, with D tentatively TRBD1 (5 bases). Trimming stripped 1 base from V and 3 bases from J, with 18 bases between. Germline CDR1 is MGHRA and CDR2 is YSYEKL. The CDR3 spans 17 residues. The CDR3 is CASSQVPQWDGDTEAFF. The CDR3 region has the DNA TGCGCCAGCAGCCAAGTACCCCAATGGGACGGGGACACTGAAGCTTTCTTT.

The V gene is TRBV2, the J gene TRBJ2-5, with 10 positions matching TRBD2. Germline V lookup: CDR1 SNHLY, CDR2 FYNNEI. The CDR3 loop spans 17 amino acids. J was trimmed by 1 base and V by 2 bases; bases with no gene match: 7. CDR3 in amino acids: CASSELAGARLQETQYF. CDR3 coding DNA: TGTGCCAGCAGTGAACTAGCGGGGGCTCGCCTCCAAGAGACCCAGTACTTC.

The rearrangement joins TRBV6-5 to TRBJ1-1, with D possibly TRBD1 on 5 matching bases. V gave up 4 bases and J gave up 8 bases, with 14 bases separating them. From germline, CDR1 is MNHEY and CDR2 SVGAGI. This CDR3 is built from 13 residues. DNA of the CDR3: TGTGCCAGCAGTTTTAGAGAGGGACGGGAAGCTTTCTTT. Translating it yields CASSFREGREAFF.

The V gene is TRBV7-2, the J gene TRBJ2-1; TRBD2 agrees at 7 bases. Germline lookup yields CDR1 SGHTA and CDR2 FQGNSA. The length of the CDR3 is 12 residues. V gave up 4 bases and J gave up 6 bases; unmatched junction bases: 0. The CDR3: CASSWGGNEQFF. The CDR3 DNA is TGTGCCAGCAGCTGGGGGGGCAATGAGCAGTTCTTC.

V and J are TRBV7-3 and TRBJ2-1; no clear D. The CDR3 is 14 amino acids. Per germline, CDR1 SGHTA and CDR2 FQGTGA. Trimming left V 5 bases short and J 6 bases short, with 14 bases between. In DNA form, the CDR3 reads TGTGCCAGCAGCCCTATTCCGTCCGGCAATGAGCAGTTCTTC. Amino acids: CASSPIPSGNEQFF.

The rearrangement joins TRBV28 to TRBJ2-2; D not certain. The CDR3 loop spans 12 amino acids. CDR1 MDHEN and CDR2 SYDVKM come from the germline V gene. Trimming left V 7 bases short and J 1 base short, with 4 bases between. CDR3 sequence (DNA): TGTGCCAGCAACAGGAACACCGGGGAGCTGTTTTTT. Amino acid sequence: CASNRNTGELFF.